This T cell receptor (beta chain) was obtained from a study of cytomegalovirus exposure and HLA in healthy donors listed by TCRdb under 2017. In terms of the full investigation: According to an earlier analysis of a few hundred of the donors, 150 million to 200 million T cells yielded 120 million or so unique TCR beta sequences and approximately 300 Gb of sequence data. The study aimed to test whether signatures of past pathogen exposure could be identified by cataloging public T cell receptors. In an earlier analysis of several hundred of the donors, high-throughput TCR beta sequencing was used to judge whether each TCR beta V gene segment behaved as functional or pseudogenic. HLA typing covered class I and class II loci at four-digit resolution. In a later genetic analysis, genome-wide SNP genotypes for about 55% of the roughly 700 donors were used, and that subset was treated as a discovery cohort. An early release that covered some 640 HLA-typed donors contained about 300 gigabases of sequencing data and about 93 million unique TCR sequences. The number of donors typed differed by locus, with roughly 629-640 for A, B, C, DRB1 and DQB1, 522 for DQA1, over 600 for DPA1, and some 440 for DPB1. Of the 398 genotyped donors, 65% to 90% were placed in the genetic ancestry cluster associated with self-reported Caucasian donors. The T cell repertoires of several hundred subjects were profiled by immunosequencing and related to cytomegalovirus serostatus. Among 398 genotyped donors of the cohort, an average of approximately 220,000 unique TCR beta nucleotide sequences was sequenced per donor, of which about 19% were non-productive. A later analysis re-analyzed previously published TCR beta repertoires from about 730 donors and added high-resolution HLA genotyping to study TCR occurrence patterns. Along with the approximately 700-subject first cohort, a separate validation cohort of over a hundred different subjects was used. Donor age, sex, ethnicity and CMV serostatus were compiled together with the repertoire data. To predict cytomegalovirus infection status, the study brought together high-throughput TCR immunosequencing, statistical association of individual TCRs with disease status, and machine learning. Rather than using new phenotypic data, the later analysis identified candidate immune exposures from TCR beta sequences and from how often those sequences occurred across donors. Every discovery cohort repertoire had been produced on one sequencing platform. A handful of DR-DQ haplotypes were handled as single units for association and clustering because linkage in the cohort was strong. Beyond this particular receptor, the publication reports: In an earlier analysis of some 500 of the donors, most TCR beta V segments were observed in productive rearrangements about 87% or about 30% of the time, broadly matching IMGT annotations. In a later analysis, TCR association rates were found to vary across HLA loci, with the most associated TCRs seen for DRB1 alleles and the fewest for HLA-C alleles. In vitro tests confirmed that a few of the cytomegalovirus-associated TCR beta chains recognize cytomegalovirus antigens. According to the authors, the approach could potentially be generalized to other disease states and immunological phenotypes. In a later genetic analysis, fewer N-insertions in productive TCRs were reported among donors in an Asian-associated ancestry cluster than the roughly 700-donor mean. A total of some 180 TCR beta chains were listed by the study as associated with cytomegalovirus. When HLA alleles, especially DR and DQ, strongly co-occurred, TCR associations were difficult to assign to individual alleles. While some public TCRs were present in many individuals, most TCR sequences turned up only very rarely across donors. Most CMV-associated TCR beta chains appeared to be HLA-restricted in a later analysis, and the HLA associations seemed to be driven largely by CMV exposure. The classifier was reported to diagnose cytomegalovirus status with high specificity and sensitivity in both the original and validation cohorts. Over 15 rarely observed V segments, including chromosome 9 orphons, were excluded from the earlier analysis of several hundred of the donors because counts were too low. Immune exposure information for the cohort was limited to CMV serostatus. The cohort was sequenced for TCR beta chains only, and without alpha or paired-chain data the features that could be detected were limited. Because HLA typing was unavailable for some donors at each locus, only the typed subset was used in association tests. Compared with equally common non-associated chains, HLA-associated TCR beta chains in a later analysis were more clonally expanded and had lower generation probabilities. A later analysis reported that several top co-occurrence clusters appeared linked to parvovirus B19, influenza, CMV and Epstein-Barr virus. A further reported finding was that TCR beta sequences accurately predicted the HLA-A and HLA-B alleles for most subjects in the first cohort. Specific HLA alleles were associated with 15,000 to 20,000 TCR beta sequences at a false discovery rate of 0.05 in a later analysis. Roughly uniform sequencing depth across donors was assumed in presence/absence analyses, although this assumption may not hold. Linkage disequilibrium might explain the correlated functional status among segregating V segments, but an unknown experimental factor could not be excluded. In a later genetic analysis, a missense DCLRE1C variant was associated with V-gene and J-gene trimming of TCR beta chains, and the association was replicated in an independent cohort. Some IMGT-functional V segments, including TRBV6-2 and TRBV6-3, could not be distinguished by the 87-base-pair reads and were therefore excluded. A group of highly shared sequence variants was considered likely to be a technical artifact of the sequencing pipeline.

The germline V and J ends show losses of 3 bases and 3 bases respectively, and no gene match explains 16 bases of the junction. Reading the germline V gene (reference sequence) gives CDR1 GTSNPN and CDR2 SVGIG. The CDR3 measures 17 amino acids from cysteine to phenylalanine. Only CDR3 DNA is held: 51 bases, read in frame from base 1. The cohort consisted of approximately 670 healthy bone marrow donors. Cohort members were all nominally healthy when sampled, although unrecorded immune exposures were likely present. The donor was CMV seronegative and belonged to the group of under 400 seronegative cohort members. A peripheral blood sample was collected from each donor, and TCR beta sequencing was performed on peripheral blood mononuclear cells. Genomic DNA extraction from the blood cell samples was performed with the Qiagen DNeasy Blood Extraction Kit. The receptor library was made with the immunoSEQ multiplex PCR assay. The multiplex PCR relied on a mix of 60 forward primers for TCR Vbeta segments and 13 reverse primers for TCR Jbeta segments. A multiplex PCR assay on genomic DNA amplified the CDR3 region of rearranged TCR beta genes. The Illumina HiSeq System was used to sequence the amplified TCR beta libraries as 87-base-pair reads. Per the source publication's procedure: A later analysis tallied roughly 78 million unique TCR beta chains across the approximately 670 repertoires, and approximately 12 million of those chains were shared by two or more donors. Raw reads were error-corrected and collapsed into unique sequences with a nearest-neighbor algorithm that merged closely related sequences to remove PCR and sequencing errors. Alignment of CDR3 sequences to IMGT reference sequences was used to assign V, D and J gene segments. For a sequence to be retained, a match of at least six nucleotides was required to both a V gene segment and a J gene segment. Rearrangements were called productive when the CDR3 lacked stop codons and stayed in frame with V and J; all others were non-productive. CDR3 was defined according to IMGT convention as the region running from the second conserved V-encoded cysteine to the conserved J-encoded phenylalanine. The earlier analysis of 550 to 650 of the donors excluded any sequence lacking an unambiguous match to a single V gene segment. In an earlier analysis of several hundred of the donors, a V segment was called functional when productive rearrangements were above 56.7%, and segregating when the standard deviation between donors exceeded 5%. A statistical classification framework was built to diagnose cytomegalovirus status from the catalog of TCR beta chain sequences. In a later analysis, TCR nucleotide sequences were compared against IMGT/GENE-DB human TR gene sequences so that V and J genes could be assigned. The TCRdist pipeline was used in a later analysis to assign CDR3 sequences and most-parsimonious VDJ recombination scenarios. In a later analysis, every TCR beta chain was defined by the combination of its CDR3 amino acid sequence and its V-gene family, and reads without a unique V-gene family were dropped. To address suspected cross-contamination and a sequencing artifact, a later analysis removed approximately 590 highly shared, low-generation-probability nucleotide sequences. A later analysis calculated a clonal expansion index for each public chain from normalized within-repertoire ranks of inferred template counts. Generation probabilities in a later analysis came from a VDJ recombination model fitted to out-of-frame rearrangements, and those results were checked against IGoR. Hypergeometric tests were used in a later analysis to score TCR-TCR, TCR-HLA and TCR-CMV co-occurrence, with a repertoire-size bias correction applied to the TCR pairs. To estimate false discovery rates, a later analysis permuted the HLA or CMV assignments 20 times. In a later analysis, co-occurring TCRs were grouped using DBSCAN, and TCRdist sequence similarity was added for clustering within HLA-allele-positive subsets. Co-occurrence clustering excluded repertoires with fewer than 30,000 or more than 120,000 public chains, plus five with anomalous nucleotide sharing. TCRdb took over this immuneACCESS table, retaining in-frame rearrangements with V and J assigned. Such tables are incomplete; in checked studies, under half of the missing clones stem from an unresolved V gene, and the remainder is unexplained. Clonal size and the V and J genes are those of that table, whereas D and trimming came from the DNA. Within this sample are around 58,000 clones, with around 79% of them counted one time only. The ten largest clones represent less than 3% of the sample.

Note on this clone: Its cognate antigen has yet to be identified. Base quality data are lacking; no much larger clone is found one base away.

This receptor was identified in a female donor in good health and CMV-seronegative. The sequenced material came from PBMCs. The V and J segments used are TRBV30 and TRBJ2-7; 8 bases in the junction line up with TRBD1. The CDR3 protein sequence reads: CAWRQGDPLLGDYEQYF. The DNA sequence follows: TGTGCCTGGAGACAGGGGGACCCTCTCTTGGGGGACTACGAGCAGTACTTC.